The T cell receptor (beta chain) under discussion was sequenced for a study of cytomegalovirus exposure and HLA in healthy donors (dated by TCRdb to 2017 to 2019). Some background on the complete study: According to an earlier analysis of around 600 of the donors, some 180 million T cells yielded some 120 million unique TCR beta sequences and 276 Gb of sequence data. A later genetic analysis took genome-wide SNP genotypes for about 65% of the 666 donors and used that subset as a discovery cohort. All discovery cohort repertoires had been generated on a single sequencing platform. Across some 400 genotyped donors of the cohort, an average of 235,054 unique TCR beta nucleotide sequences per donor were sequenced, and roughly a sixth of those sequences were non-productive. Because of strong linkage in the cohort, roughly five DR-DQ haplotypes were treated as single units for association and clustering. A later analysis re-analyzed previously published TCR beta repertoires from roughly 600 donors and added high-resolution HLA genotyping to study TCR occurrence patterns. To predict cytomegalovirus infection status, the study brought together high-throughput TCR immunosequencing, statistical association of individual TCRs with disease status, and machine learning. The T cell repertoires of some 670 subjects were profiled by immunosequencing and related to cytomegalovirus serostatus. HLA typing covered class I and class II loci at four-digit resolution. The number of typed donors differed by locus: roughly 629-630 for A, B, C, DRB1 and DQB1; 522 for DQA1; around 610 for DPA1; and 400 to 480 for DPB1. The later analysis used no new phenotypic data to find candidate immune exposures, relying instead on TCR beta sequences and their occurrence across donors. An earlier analysis of a few hundred of the donors applied high-throughput TCR beta sequencing to assess whether each TCR beta V gene segment acted as functional or pseudogenic. Of the 300 to 450 genotyped donors, around 81% fell in the genetic ancestry cluster associated with self-reported Caucasian donors. A separate validation cohort of about 110 different subjects was used in addition to the roughly 670-subject first cohort. The study aimed to test whether signatures of past pathogen exposure could be identified by cataloging public T cell receptors. An early release that covered roughly 600 HLA-typed donors contained around 300 gigabases of sequencing data and around 80 million unique TCR sequences. Donor age, sex, ethnicity and CMV serostatus were compiled together with the repertoire data. General findings and caveats noted by the study authors: Across donors, most TCR sequences were observed very rarely, whereas some public TCRs were present in many individuals. The classifier was reported to diagnose cytomegalovirus status with high specificity and sensitivity in both the original cohort and the validation cohort. This cohort had only TCR beta chains sequenced, and the lack of alpha or paired-chain data limited which features could be detected. Most CMV-associated TCR beta chains appeared to be HLA-restricted in a later analysis, and the HLA associations seemed to be driven largely by CMV exposure. In a later analysis, HLA-associated TCR beta chains showed more clonal expansion and lower generation probabilities than non-associated chains that were equally common. The sequencing pipeline was judged likely to have produced a cluster of highly shared sequence variants as a technical artifact. A further reported finding was that TCR beta sequences accurately predicted the HLA-A and HLA-B alleles for most subjects in the first cohort. Strong co-occurrence of HLA alleles, especially DR and DQ, made assigning TCR associations to individual alleles difficult. According to the authors, the approach could potentially be generalized to other disease states and immunological phenotypes. A later analysis associated 15,000 to 20,000 TCR beta sequences with specific HLA alleles at a false discovery rate of 0.05. In the study, some 180 TCR beta chains were listed as associated with cytomegalovirus. Sequencing depth was assumed to be roughly uniform across donors in the presence/absence analyses, though that assumption may not hold. The 87-base-pair reads could not distinguish some IMGT-functional V segments, including TRBV6-2 and TRBV6-3, so those segments were excluded. Because counts were too low, seventeen rarely observed V segments, including chromosome 9 orphons, were excluded from the earlier analysis of around 590 of the donors. In vitro tests confirmed that three of the cytomegalovirus-associated TCR beta chains recognize cytomegalovirus antigens. In a later genetic analysis, a missense DCLRE1C variant was associated with V-gene and J-gene trimming of TCR beta chains, and the association was replicated in an independent cohort. In a later genetic analysis, fewer N-insertions in productive TCRs were reported among donors in an Asian-associated ancestry cluster than the roughly 640-donor mean. Immune exposure information for the cohort was limited to CMV serostatus. Linkage disequilibrium might explain the correlated functional status among segregating V segments, but an unknown experimental factor could not be excluded. According to a later analysis, TCR association rates differed among HLA loci, with DRB1 alleles showing the most associated TCRs and HLA-C alleles showing the fewest. A later analysis reported that several top co-occurrence clusters appeared linked to parvovirus B19, influenza, CMV and Epstein-Barr virus. In an earlier analysis of fewer than 700 of the donors, most TCR beta V segments appeared in productive rearrangements about 87% or about 30% of the time, broadly matching IMGT annotations. Because HLA typing was missing for some donors at each locus, association tests included only the typed subset.

Library preparation was by the immunoSEQ multiplex PCR assay. For the multiplex PCR, a mixture combining 60 forward primers for TCR Vbeta segments and 13 reverse primers for TCR Jbeta segments was used. The CDR3 region of rearranged TCR beta genes was amplified from genomic DNA with a multiplex PCR assay. The Illumina HiSeq System was used to sequence the amplified TCR beta libraries as 87-base-pair reads. The original methods were these. A later analysis tallied 75 million to 85 million unique TCR beta chains across the roughly 610 repertoires, and roughly 11 million of those chains were shared by two or more donors. To remove PCR and sequencing errors, raw reads were error-corrected and collapsed into unique sequences using a nearest-neighbor algorithm that merged closely related sequences. V, D and J gene segments were assigned by aligning CDR3 sequences to IMGT reference sequences. For a sequence to be retained, a match of at least six nucleotides was required to both a V gene segment and a J gene segment. Rearrangements were called productive when the CDR3 lacked stop codons and stayed in frame with V and J; all others were non-productive. CDR3 was defined by IMGT convention, running from the second conserved V-encoded cysteine to the conserved J-encoded phenylalanine. The earlier analysis of 587 of the donors excluded sequences that lacked an unambiguous match to a single V gene segment. In an earlier analysis of approximately 550 of the donors, V segments were called functional above 56.7% productive rearrangements and were called segregating when the between-donor standard deviation exceeded 5%. To diagnose cytomegalovirus status from the catalog of TCR beta chain sequences, a statistical classification framework was built. In a later analysis, V and J genes were assigned by comparing TCR nucleotide sequences against IMGT/GENE-DB human TR gene sequences. The TCRdist pipeline was used in a later analysis to assign CDR3 sequences and most-parsimonious VDJ recombination scenarios. In a later analysis, every TCR beta chain was defined by the combination of its CDR3 amino acid sequence and its V-gene family, and reads without a unique V-gene family were dropped. A later analysis removed 592 highly shared, low-generation-probability nucleotide sequences to deal with suspected cross-contamination and a sequencing artifact. For each public chain, a later analysis derived a clonal expansion index from normalized ranks of inferred template counts within each repertoire. Generation probabilities in a later analysis came from a VDJ recombination model fitted to out-of-frame rearrangements, and those results were checked against IGoR. In a later analysis, TCR-TCR, TCR-HLA and TCR-CMV co-occurrence was scored with hypergeometric tests, and a repertoire-size bias correction was applied to TCR pairs. A later analysis estimated false discovery rates by permuting HLA or CMV assignments 20 times. In a later analysis, co-occurring TCRs were grouped using DBSCAN, with TCRdist sequence similarity added in when clustering inside HLA-allele-positive subsets. Repertoires with fewer than 30,000 or more than 120,000 public chains, plus five repertoires with anomalous nucleotide sharing, were excluded from co-occurrence clustering. Sourced from immuneACCESS, this table was stored by TCRdb with only in-frame sequences that have V and J called. A share of the clones is absent; for the studies checked, an unresolved V gene accounts for under half, and the remainder has no known explanation. The V and J calls and clone size come from that table; D and trimming were worked out from the DNA. The sample table holds over 150,000 clones, of which 70% to 80% were seen once. The leading ten clones occupy roughly 3.6% of the sample.

The cohort comprised fewer than 700 healthy bone marrow donors. At the time of sampling, every cohort member was nominally healthy, though immune exposures that went unrecorded were likely present. The donor was CMV seropositive and was included in the group of 270 or so seropositive cohort members. Every donor gave a peripheral blood sample, and the peripheral blood mononuclear cells from that sample were used for TCR beta sequencing. Genomic DNA extraction from the blood cell samples was performed with the Qiagen DNeasy Blood Extraction Kit. In the germline V gene, CDR1 corresponds to LGHNT and CDR2 to FRNRAP. V is cut back by 4 bases and J by 4 bases, with 1 base in the junction unmatched. Measured from the cysteine to the phenylalanine, the CDR3 is 13 residues long. Of the read, only the CDR3 DNA is kept; its 39 bases are in frame from base 1. This clone turned up a few times. Its antigen remains unidentified. The sample holds no much larger clone one base away, and base qualities are not on file.

The specimen sequenced was PBMCs. The receptor's source is a man aged 25 to 40 in good health and CMV-seropositive. The sequence is built from TRBV12-5 and TRBJ2-5; 9 bases in between match TRBD1. The DNA sequence follows: TGTGCTAGTGGTTGGGACAGGGTAGAGACCCAGTACTTC. Translated, this gives CASGWDRVETQYF. The entire variable domain, with the stretches around the CDR3 drawn from the reference TRBV12-5 and TRBJ2-5 proteins, is DARVTQTPRHKVTEMGQEVTMRCQPILGHNTVFWYRQTMMQGLELLAYFRNRAPLDDSGMPKDRFSAEMPDATLATLKIQPSEPRDSAVYFCASGWDRVETQYFGPGTRLLVL.